These 5 T cell receptor beta chains were all obtained from the same sample, sequenced in a study of T-cell reconstitution after alpha-beta-depleted transplantation in children. Unique molecular identifiers featured in how the TCRbeta library was prepared. TCRdb re-derived calls from the PCR reads in MiXCR, one entry per CDR3 protein. In the table there are approximately 490,000 distinct CDR3 sequences, roughly 10% of which are singletons. The sample consisted of PBMCs, taken before TCRalphabeta/CD19-depleted stem cell transplant. The receptors were sampled from a child aged 2 to 15 with inherited bone marrow failure, due to receive a stem cell transplant.

This clonotype has at least ten counts. This chain uses TRBV4-3 with TRBJ2-7, with 9 bases identical to TRBD1. The CDR3 runs to 15 residues. The germline V gene encodes CDR1 LGHNA and CDR2 YSLEER. V shed 0 bases, J shed 4 bases, and the junction held 4 bases outside the gene matches. CDR3 coding DNA: TGCGCCAGCAGCCAAGACGGGACAGGGATTTACGAGCAGTACTTC. As protein: CASSQDGTGIYEQYF.

V is TRBV30 and J is TRBJ2-1; D not resolved. The V end lost 0 bases, the J end lost 10 bases, and 16 bases lay between the germline ends. The CDR3 covers 14 residues. Germline V gene data show CDR1 as GTSNPN and CDR2 as SVGIG (reference sequence). CDR3 loop: CAWSVWVSSLEQFF. The DNA of the CDR3 is TGTGCCTGGAGTGTATGGGTTAGCTCACTAGAGCAGTTCTTC.

This clonotype was counted ten times or more. This chain uses TRBV6-5 with TRBJ1-1, with D possibly being TRBD1 (5 bases). The CDR3 runs to 14 residues. Looked up from germline, CDR1 is MNHEY and CDR2 is SVGAGI. Trimming stripped 0 bases from V and 4 bases from J, with 9 bases between. This CDR3 is CASSYSGASTEAFF. CDR3 nucleotides: TGTGCCAGCAGTTACTCCGGGGCCTCCACTGAAGCTTTCTTT.

This chain links TRBV29-1 with TRBJ2-1; D is undetermined. Germline V gene sequence: CDR1 SQVTM, CDR2 ANQGSEA. The CDR3 loop spans 12 amino acids. Trimming stripped 6 bases from V and 1 base from J, with 7 bases between. The CDR3 DNA reads TGCAGCGTCCCGGTATCCTACAATGAGCAGTTCTTC. It is translated as CSVPVSYNEQFF.

This clonotype was picked up many times. DNA of the CDR3: TGTGCCAGCAGCTTAGGGCCAGGGTTCTATGGCTACACCTTC. Translating it yields CASSLGPGFYGYTF. The chain recombines TRBV7-6 with TRBJ1-2; weak D call: TRBD1 (5 bases). CDR3 size: 14 residues. V was shortened by 1 base and J by 4 bases, with 10 bases between the two germline ends. Germline CDR1 is SGHVS and CDR2 is FNYEAQ.